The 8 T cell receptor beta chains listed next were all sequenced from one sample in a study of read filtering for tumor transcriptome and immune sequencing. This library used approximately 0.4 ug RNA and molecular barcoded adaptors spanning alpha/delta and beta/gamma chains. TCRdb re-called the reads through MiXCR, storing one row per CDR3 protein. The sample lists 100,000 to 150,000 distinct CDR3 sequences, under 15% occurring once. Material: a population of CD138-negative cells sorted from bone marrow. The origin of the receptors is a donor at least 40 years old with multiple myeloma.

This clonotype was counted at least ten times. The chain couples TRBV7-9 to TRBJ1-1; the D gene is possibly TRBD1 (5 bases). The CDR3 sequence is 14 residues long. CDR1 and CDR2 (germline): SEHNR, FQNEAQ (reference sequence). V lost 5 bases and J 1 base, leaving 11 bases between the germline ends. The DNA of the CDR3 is TGTGCCAGCAGCCCCCAAACAGGGAACACTGAAGCTTTCTTT. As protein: CASSPQTGNTEAFF. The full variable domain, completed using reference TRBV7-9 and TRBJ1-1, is DTGVSQNPRHKITKRGQNVTFRCDPISEHNRLYWYRQTLGQGPEFLTYFQNEAQLEKSRLLSDRFSAERPKGSFSTLEIQRTEQGDSAMYLCASSPQTGNTEAFFGQGTRLTVV.

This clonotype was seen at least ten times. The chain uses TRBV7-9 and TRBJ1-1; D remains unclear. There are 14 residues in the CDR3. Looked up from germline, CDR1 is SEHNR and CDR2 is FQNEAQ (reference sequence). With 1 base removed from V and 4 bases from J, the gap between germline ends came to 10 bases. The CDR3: CASSLVGMGTEAFF. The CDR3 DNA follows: TGTGCCAGCAGCTTAGTGGGCATGGGCACTGAAGCTTTCTTT.

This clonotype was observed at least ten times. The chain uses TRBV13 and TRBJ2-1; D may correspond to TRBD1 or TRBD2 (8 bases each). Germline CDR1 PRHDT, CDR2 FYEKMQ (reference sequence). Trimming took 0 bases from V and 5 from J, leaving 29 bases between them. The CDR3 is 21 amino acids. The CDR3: CASSLGGLWTGPKRGNNEQFF. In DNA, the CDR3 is TGTGCCAGCAGCTTAGGCGGTTTATGGACAGGGCCGAAGCGGGGGAACAATGAGCAGTTCTTC.

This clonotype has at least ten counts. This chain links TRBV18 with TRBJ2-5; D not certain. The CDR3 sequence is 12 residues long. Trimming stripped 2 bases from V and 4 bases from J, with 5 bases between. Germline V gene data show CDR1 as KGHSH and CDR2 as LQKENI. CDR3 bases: TGTGCCAGCTCACCAGACCCAGAGACCCAGTACTTC. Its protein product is CASSPDPETQYF.

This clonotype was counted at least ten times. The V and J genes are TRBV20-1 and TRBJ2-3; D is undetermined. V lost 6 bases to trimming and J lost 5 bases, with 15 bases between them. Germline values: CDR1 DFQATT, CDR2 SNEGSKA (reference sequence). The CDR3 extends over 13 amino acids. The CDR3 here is CSALNPRRDTQYF. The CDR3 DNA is TGCAGTGCATTGAACCCCAGGAGAGATACGCAGTATTTT.

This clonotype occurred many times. The CDR3 coding sequence is TGTGCCAGCAGGGCCGGGACAGAAGGAACAGATACGCAGTATTTT. Translating gives CASRAGTEGTDTQYF. The chain recombines TRBV12-3 or TRBV12-4 with TRBJ2-3, with TRBD1 identical over 7 bases. The trim removed 6 bases at V and 3 bases at J, leaving 9 bases unmatched. The CDR3 has 15 residues.

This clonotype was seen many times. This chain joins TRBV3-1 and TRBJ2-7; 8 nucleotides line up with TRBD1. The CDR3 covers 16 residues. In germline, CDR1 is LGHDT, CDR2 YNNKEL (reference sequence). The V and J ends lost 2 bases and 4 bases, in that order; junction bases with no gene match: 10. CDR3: CASSQPTGARLYEQYF. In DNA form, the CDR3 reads TGTGCCAGCAGCCAACCGACAGGGGCGCGATTATACGAGCAGTACTTC.

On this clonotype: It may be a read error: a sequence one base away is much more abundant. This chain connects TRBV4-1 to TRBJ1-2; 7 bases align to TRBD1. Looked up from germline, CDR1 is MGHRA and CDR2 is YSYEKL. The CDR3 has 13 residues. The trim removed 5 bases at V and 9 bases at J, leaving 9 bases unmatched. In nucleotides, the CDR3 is TGCGCCAGCAGCGCCTCCGGACAGGAGAGCTACACCTTC. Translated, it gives CASSASGQESYTF.